What follows describes a single T cell receptor beta chain. Its matching antigen is unknown. This CDR3 has 17 residues. Germline V lookup: CDR1 SGDLS, CDR2 YYNGEE. With 0 bases removed from V and 3 bases from J, the gap between germline ends came to 18 bases. The data were produced by immunoSEQ multiplex PCR, yet TCRdb's version contains in-frame clones alone and is incomplete. The table includes 2 million to 2.5 million clones, 80% to 95% detected once. This sample is drawn from a study of shared clonotypes between healthy human individuals. General study points: Non-shared clonotypes had lower generation probabilities than those shared by all four donors.

Sample: naive CD4+ T cells from PBMCs. Subset specified: CD45RA+ positively selected. The gene calls are TRBV9 and TRBJ1-2; D gene uncertain. The receptor comes from a man aged 18 to 35 in good health. Some clones in this sample may be carry-over from other donors' samples. The CDR3 is CASSVGGFWVKDYGYTF. CDR3 nucleotides: TGTGCCAGCAGCGTAGGTGGATTTTGGGTGAAGGACTATGGCTACACCTTC.